The clone carrying this T cell receptor beta chain has ten or more counts. At one of its ends the junction is not consistent with the germline gene, which may arise from a read error. The library targeted TCRbeta and was prepared with unique molecular identifiers. TCRdb reprocessed the PCR reads via MiXCR and lists one record per CDR3 protein. The repertoire consists of about 370,000 distinct CDR3 sequences, with roughly 22% occurring once and the leading ten covering about 3.8%. The sample is drawn from a study of T-cell reconstitution after alpha-beta-depleted transplantation in children. This sequence was found in a human donor who donated a stem cell graft to a child with acute myeloid leukemia. The specimen comprised PBMCs from the stem cell graft donor, sampled from the stem cell graft.

The CDR3 DNA follows: TGCAGCGTTGAAGATGGTCCGTTAACGTACCGTTTT. The encoded protein is CSVEDGPLTYRF. The chain joins TRBV29-1 to TRBJ1-4; D gene uncertain. Germline loops: CDR1 SQVTM, CDR2 ANQGSEA. The length of the CDR3 is 12 residues.